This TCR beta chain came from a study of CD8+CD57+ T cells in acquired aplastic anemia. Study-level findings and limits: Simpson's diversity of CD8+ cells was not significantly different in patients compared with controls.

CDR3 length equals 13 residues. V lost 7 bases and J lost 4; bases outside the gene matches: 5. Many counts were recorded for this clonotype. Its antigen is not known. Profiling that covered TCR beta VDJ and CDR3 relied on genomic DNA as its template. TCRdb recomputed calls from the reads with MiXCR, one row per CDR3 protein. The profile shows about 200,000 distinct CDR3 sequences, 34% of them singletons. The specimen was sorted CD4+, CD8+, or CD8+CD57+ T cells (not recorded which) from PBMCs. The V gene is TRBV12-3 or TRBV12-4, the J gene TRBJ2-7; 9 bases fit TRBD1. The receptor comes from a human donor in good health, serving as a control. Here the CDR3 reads CASKGTGRYEQYF. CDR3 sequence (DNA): TGTGCCAGCAAGGGGACAGGGAGATACGAGCAGTACTTC.